The 14 T cell receptor beta chains below all came from one sample that was sequenced in a study of blood T cell repertoires in COVID-19. TCRdb keeps only in-frame clones here, not all; method: immunoSEQ multiplex PCR. The data contain under 65,000 clones, roughly 90% of them singletons. Sequencing used peripheral blood. These receptors came from a human donor in a cohort sampled during active COVID-19.

The chain couples TRBV18 to TRBJ2-7; D not resolved. The CDR3 contains 14 residues. V lost 3 bases and J lost 1, with 10 bases in between. Germline V gives CDR1 KGHSH, CDR2 LQKENI. CDR3 residues: CASSPVGQSYEQYF. The CDR3 nucleotides read TGTGCCAGCTCACCCGTCGGTCAATCCTACGAGCAGTACTTC.

This chain joins TRBV27 and TRBJ2-5, with D possibly TRBD2 on 5 matching bases. V dropped 2 bases and J dropped 7 bases, with 14 bases sitting between them. The CDR3 contains 14 residues. The V gene's germline CDR1 is MNHEY and CDR2 SMNVEV (reference sequence). As DNA, the CDR3 is TGTGCCAGCAGTTTACAGGCCTTTGCGGGGACCCAGTACTTC. Protein: CASSLQAFAGTQYF.

The chain recombines TRBV28 with TRBJ2-3, with no clear D. CDR1 is MDHEN and CDR2 is SYDVKM in the germline V gene. This CDR3 comprises 14 residues. The ends were cut back, 6 bases at V and 1 base at J, with 11 bases in the middle. The DNA for the CDR3 is TGTGCCAGCAGCCCCGCGAGTCGCACAGATACGCAGTATTTT. Encoded protein: CASSPASRTDTQYF.

The rearrangement joins TRBV5-6 to TRBJ2-1; maybe TRBD2 (7 bases). CDR1 SGHDT and CDR2 YYEEEE come from the germline V gene. The CDR3 spans 18 residues. V was clipped by 1 base and J by 5 bases, with 22 bases between them. The CDR3 spells CASSLLGTGGGHHNEQFF. The CDR3 DNA sequence: TGTGCCAGCAGCTTGTTGGGGACTGGCGGGGGCCACCACAATGAGCAGTTCTTC.

The chain has TRBV19 and TRBJ1-1; 7 positions match TRBD1. CDR3 length: 14 residues. The germline gives CDR1 LNHDA, CDR2 SQIVND (reference sequence). V trimming: 8 bases; J trimming: 0 bases; junction bases outside the gene matches: 6. The CDR3 sequence: CASSDRRMNTEAFF. The CDR3 DNA follows: TGTGCCAGTTCGGACAGGAGAATGAACACTGAAGCTTTCTTT.

V gene TRBV9 combines with J gene TRBJ2-7; D is uncertain. CDR3 length: 13 amino acids. The ends were cut back, 0 bases at V and 3 bases at J, with 7 bases in the middle. The germline V gene has CDR1 SGDLS and CDR2 YYNGEE. CDR3 sequence (DNA): TGTGCCAGCAGCGTAGCACCCGGCTACGAGCAGTACTTC. It yields the protein CASSVAPGYEQYF.

The chain employs TRBV7-2 and TRBJ2-1; 9 nucleotides match TRBD2. Germline-derived CDR1 and CDR2 are SGHTA and FQGNSA. V lost 1 base and J lost 7; bases outside the gene matches: 5. This CDR3 region has 15 residues. CDR3 nucleotide sequence: TGTGCCAGCAGCTTAGTCGCTAGCGGGATAAATGAGCAGTTCTTC. This encodes CASSLVASGINEQFF.

This clone appeared a single time. The chain combines TRBV5-1 with TRBJ2-7; 8 nucleotides align to TRBD1. Germline V gives CDR1 SGHRS, CDR2 YFSETQ. V lost 4 bases and J lost 3; bases outside the gene matches: 12. This CDR3 is built from 16 residues. The DNA for the CDR3 is TGCGCCAGCAGCGCCACTCAGGGGGCTGCCTACTACGAGCAGTACTTC. Its protein product is CASSATQGAAYYEQYF.

The J gene is TRBJ1-3, the V gene TRBV28; no definite D call. Trimming took 5 bases from V and 6 from J, leaving 14 bases between them. This CDR3 is built from 14 residues. From germline, CDR1 is MDHEN and CDR2 SYDVKM. The CDR3 DNA follows: TGTGCCAGCAGTCCACCTCGAGCGGAAAACACCATATATTTT. The encoded protein is CASSPPRAENTIYF.

The V call is TRBV6-4, the J call TRBJ2-5; tentatively, D is TRBD1 (6 bases). Deletions cut 5 bases from V and 3 bases from J, with 10 bases between. There are 13 residues in the CDR3. Germline assignment: CDR1 MRHNA and CDR2 SNTAGT. CDR3 DNA sequence: TGTGCCAGCAGTAGGACAGTAGAAGAGACCCAGTACTTC. This translates into CASSRTVEETQYF.

V usage is TRBV11-3 and J usage is TRBJ2-5; 7 bases are a match to TRBD1. CDR3 length equals 16 residues. The V gene's germline CDR1 is SGHNT and CDR2 YENEEA. J lost 1 base, V lost 2 bases, and 7 bases had no gene match. The CDR3 region is CASSLPSGTAQETQYF. CDR3 coding DNA: TGTGCCAGCAGCTTACCATCCGGGACAGCCCAAGAGACCCAGTACTTC.

V is TRBV6-2 or TRBV6-3 and J is TRBJ2-5, with 10 bases that match TRBD2. V gave up 0 bases and J gave up 0 bases; unmatched junction bases: 4. The CDR3 spans 17 residues. CDR1 is MNHEY, CDR2 SVGEGT, per germline. The CDR3 loop is CASSYSGLAEDQETQYF. The CDR3 bases are TGTGCCAGCAGTTACTCTGGACTAGCGGAAGACCAAGAGACCCAGTACTTC.

Here the CDR3 reads CASSPGTGAEAFF. For the CDR3, the DNA is TGCGCCAGCAGCCCGGGGACAGGTGCTGAAGCTTTCTTT. This chain connects TRBV4-3 to TRBJ1-1, with 8 nucleotides matching TRBD1. V shed 4 bases, J shed 6 bases, and the junction held 4 bases outside the gene matches. Germline V gene data show CDR1 as LGHNA and CDR2 as YSLEER. This CDR3 has 13 residues.

V and J are TRBV6-5 and TRBJ2-1, with D maybe TRBD2 (6 bases). From germline, CDR1 is MNHEY and CDR2 SVGAGI. V was pared by 11 bases and J by 6 bases, with 17 bases between. This CDR3 has 13 residues. Here the CDR3 DNA reads TGTGCCGGTCGGACTGGAGGGATCAATGAGCAGTTCTTC. Residues: CAGRTGGINEQFF.